The 25 T cell receptor beta chains presented below share a single source sample, sequenced in a study of cytomegalovirus exposure and HLA in healthy donors. The PCR used 60 Vbeta and 13 Jbeta primers. Libraries were prepared by immunoSEQ multiplex PCR; TCRdb keeps only in-frame clonotypes and omits some of them. The data show about 86,000 clones, around 71% seen once. The sample was PBMCs. The origin of the receptors is a man aged 55 to 70 in good health and CMV-seronegative.

The rearrangement links TRBV12-2 to TRBJ2-2; the listed D gene, TRBD2, was not tested against the DNA. TRBV12-2 corresponds to a pseudogene. The CDR3 length is 16 residues. The CDR3, as DNA: TGTGCAAGTCGCGAAAAGAGCGGGAGGGAAGTCGGGGAGCTGTTTTTT. Protein product: CASREKSGREVGELFF.

In this sample, this clone turned up a few times. The genes are TRBV27 and TRBJ2-3; 14 nucleotides align to TRBD2. J gave up 3 bases and V 1 base, and 3 bases lay outside the gene matches. CDR3 length equals 17 residues. Germline V gene data show CDR1 as MNHEY and CDR2 as SMNVEV (reference sequence). CDR3 sequence reads: CASSLLGLAGATDTQYF. Here the CDR3 DNA reads TGTGCCAGCAGTTTATTGGGACTAGCGGGAGCAACAGATACGCAGTATTTT.

The J gene is TRBJ2-3, the V gene TRBV18, with D hard to call. CDR3 size: 13 residues. Germline lookup yields CDR1 KGHSH and CDR2 LQKENI. The V and J ends lost 6 bases and 4 bases respectively, with 11 bases between them. Here the CDR3 reads CASSQSPPDTQYF. CDR3 nucleotides: TGTGCCAGCTCGCAGTCCCCCCCAGATACGCAGTATTTT.

The chain is built from TRBV7-2 and TRBJ2-7; 8 bases match TRBD2. The CDR3 is 15 residues long. With V trimmed by 2 bases and J by 0 bases, 3 bases remained unmatched. Germline-derived CDR1 and CDR2 are SGHTA and FQGNSA. The CDR3 DNA reads as TGTGCCAGCAGCTTACATACTAGCGGCTCCTACGAGCAGTACTTC. It translates to CASSLHTSGSYEQYF.

The chain combines TRBV10-3 with TRBJ2-3; 10 nucleotides line up with TRBD2. Germline values: CDR1 ENHRY, CDR2 SYGVKD. V gave up 4 bases and J gave up 3 bases; unmatched junction bases: 4. The CDR3 extends over 15 amino acids. The CDR3 sequence: CAISVIAGGTDTQYF. As DNA, the CDR3 is TGTGCCATCAGTGTGATAGCGGGAGGAACAGATACGCAGTATTTT.

The rearrangement links TRBV5-6 to TRBJ1-5; 10 nucleotides line up with TRBD1. Germline CDR1 and CDR2: SGHDT and YYEEEE. V shed 0 bases, J shed 6 bases, and the junction held 6 bases outside the gene matches. The CDR3 consists of 16 residues. The CDR3 loop reads CASSLGQGAYGQPQHF. CDR3 sequence (DNA): TGTGCCAGCAGCTTGGGACAGGGGGCTTACGGTCAGCCCCAGCATTTT.

V usage is TRBV5-1 and J usage is TRBJ2-1, with 12 bases lining up with TRBD2. V lost 4 bases, J lost 3 bases, and 8 bases stayed unmatched. This CDR3 has 17 amino acids. The germline gives CDR1 SGHRS, CDR2 YFSETQ. CDR3 in amino acids: CASSKTSGRLNYNEQFF. DNA for the CDR3: TGCGCCAGCAGCAAGACTAGCGGGAGATTAAACTACAATGAGCAGTTCTTC.

There are a few counts of this clone. V and J are TRBV6-6 and TRBJ2-3, with a weak D call TRBD1 (5 bases). CDR1 is MNHNY, CDR2 SVGAGI, per germline (reference sequence). This CDR3 has 16 residues. The V and J ends lost 2 bases and 2 bases respectively, with 14 bases between them. CDR3 nucleotides: TGTGCCAGCAGTTACATCCAGCAGGGAACCACAGATACGCAGTATTTT. It yields the protein CASSYIQQGTTDTQYF.

The chain employs TRBV7-9 and TRBJ1-4; 8 positions agree with TRBD1. Germline V CDR1 and CDR2: SEHNR, FQNEAQ (reference sequence). J lost 6 bases, V lost 8 bases, and 8 bases had no gene match. This CDR3 is 14 amino acids long. DNA of the CDR3: TGTGCCAGCCTGAACAGGGGGGCGGATGAAAAACTGTTTTTT. Protein: CASLNRGADEKLFF. Drawing the rest from reference TRBV7-9 and TRBJ1-4, the complete variable domain is DTGVSQNPRHKITKRGQNVTFRCDPISEHNRLYWYRQTLGQGPEFLTYFQNEAQLEKSRLLSDRFSAERPKGSFSTLEIQRTEQGDSAMYLCASLNRGADEKLFFGSGTQLSVL.

The chain is built from TRBV27 and TRBJ2-5, with TRBD1 identical over 7 bases. Germline V gene sequence: CDR1 MNHEY, CDR2 SMNVEV (reference sequence). CDR3 length: 14 amino acids. The J segment lost 1 base and the V segment lost 5 bases, leaving 4 bases of the junction unmatched. The CDR3 coding sequence is TGTGCCAGCAGTAAGGGACAGTCCCAAGAGACCCAGTACTTC. It is translated as CASSKGQSQETQYF.

The chain carries TRBV5-4 and TRBJ2-7; D possibly corresponds to TRBD2 (6 bases). CDR3 length: 15 amino acids. From germline, CDR1 is SGHNT and CDR2 YYREEE (reference sequence). Trimming shortened V by 5 bases and J by 2 bases, and 17 bases separated the two germline ends. In DNA, the CDR3 is TGTGCCAGCAGACCGGGCGTAGCGGAGACCTACGAGCAGTACTTC. Its protein is CASRPGVAETYEQYF.

This chain connects TRBV19 to TRBJ2-1, with 10 positions matching TRBD1. The CDR3 is 19 amino acids. J lost 1 base, V lost 5 bases, and 14 bases had no gene match. CDR1 LNHDA and CDR2 SQIVND come from the germline V gene (reference sequence). The CDR3 DNA reads TGTGCCAGTAGTGCACGGGACAGGGGCCTCTTAGGATCCTACAATGAGCAGTTCTTC. It yields the protein CASSARDRGLLGSYNEQFF.

The chain carries TRBV7-2 and TRBJ2-7, with TRBD2 matching over 9 bases. This CDR3 is built from 19 residues. Germline-derived CDR1 and CDR2 are SGHTA and FQGNSA. With V trimmed by 4 bases and J by 2 bases, 18 bases remained unmatched. CDR3 residues: CASSSPMLPGLALTYEQYF. CDR3 sequence (DNA): TGTGCCAGCAGCTCCCCGATGCTCCCGGGACTAGCCCTTACCTACGAGCAGTACTTC.

The V call is TRBV6-4, the J call TRBJ2-3, with D maybe TRBD1 (6 bases). The V gene lost 0 bases and the J gene lost 1 base, with 8 bases spanning the gap. The CDR3 length is 15 residues. Per germline, CDR1 MRHNA and CDR2 SNTAGT. Here the CDR3 DNA reads TGTGCCAGCAGTGACTCCCCAGGGGGCACAGATACGCAGTATTTT. The encoded protein is CASSDSPGGTDTQYF.

This clone came up a few times. The chain links TRBV9 to TRBJ2-2; possibly TRBD1 for D (6 bases). CDR1 is SGDLS, CDR2 YYNGEE, per germline. Deletions cut 3 bases from V and 0 bases from J, with 15 bases between. The CDR3 covers 17 residues. In DNA, the CDR3 is TGTGCCAGCAGCGCCCCTGGTGGGGGCGCGAACACCGGGGAGCTGTTTTTT. It translates to CASSAPGGGANTGELFF. Filled out from reference TRBV9 and TRBJ2-2, the complete variable domain reads DSGVTQTPKHLITATGQRVTLRCSPRSGDLSVYWYQQSLDQGLQFLIQYYNGEERAKGNILERFSAQQFPDLHSELNLSSLELGDSALYFCASSAPGGGANTGELFFGEGSRLTVL.

This chain connects TRBV28 to TRBJ1-1; D gene unclear. V dropped 2 bases and J dropped 0 bases, with 13 bases sitting between them. Germline V gene data show CDR1 as MDHEN and CDR2 as SYDVKM. The CDR3 consists of 16 residues. CDR3 sequence: CASSLNQRYLNTEAFF. DNA of the CDR3: TGTGCCAGCAGTTTAAATCAGCGGTACCTGAACACTGAAGCTTTCTTT.

V is TRBV7-2 and J is TRBJ1-4; D may be TRBD1 (5 bases). The CDR3 runs to 16 residues. V gave up 5 bases and J gave up 0 bases, with 13 bases separating them. Germline V gives CDR1 SGHTA, CDR2 FQGNSA. The CDR3 spells CASSRVGGATNEKLFF. The CDR3 coding sequence is TGTGCCAGCAGCCGCGTCGGGGGGGCAACTAATGAAAAACTGTTTTTT.

This sequence joins TRBV5-1 and TRBJ1-4; 7 nucleotides match TRBD1. There are 17 residues in the CDR3. V shed 4 bases and J 3 bases; nucleotides not matched to a gene: 12. Per germline, CDR1 SGHRS and CDR2 YFSETQ. Here the CDR3 reads CASSSEGAAIPNEKLFF. The CDR3 nucleotides are TGCGCCAGCAGCAGCGAGGGGGCGGCGATTCCTAATGAAAAACTGTTTTTT.

V and J are TRBV29-1 and TRBJ2-1, with a tentative D call TRBD2 (6 bases). Per germline, CDR1 SQVTM and CDR2 ANQGSEA. The CDR3 is 16 residues long. The V and J ends lost 4 bases and 0 bases respectively, with 16 bases between them. As DNA, the CDR3 is TGCAGCGTTGCGGGAGCGGGCCAGAGCTCCTACAATGAGCAGTTCTTC. Protein: CSVAGAGQSSYNEQFF.

The rearrangement joins TRBV4-1 to TRBJ2-7, with 9 nucleotides matching TRBD2. V was pared by 2 bases and J by 3 bases, with 5 bases of the junction left unmatched. The length of the CDR3 is 15 residues. The germline CDR1 and CDR2 sequences are MGHRA and YSYEKL. CDR3 loop: CASSQSLSGGYEQYF. The CDR3 DNA follows: TGCGCCAGCAGCCAATCCCTTAGCGGGGGCTACGAGCAGTACTTC.

The chain has TRBV27 and TRBJ1-1, with D unclear. The V gene's germline CDR1 is MNHEY and CDR2 SMNVEV (reference sequence). V lost 5 bases to trimming and J lost 9 bases, with 16 bases between them. The CDR3 sequence is 13 residues long. The CDR3 region has the DNA TGTGCCAGCAGTCTGACGGGATGGGAGAAAGCTTTCTTT. Amino acid sequence: CASSLTGWEKAFF.

The table lists this clone with a count of one. The chain couples TRBV15 to TRBJ1-5; 7 bases are shared with TRBD1. The CDR3 extends over 14 amino acids. The junction had 7 bases not matched to a gene; V was cut back by 6 bases and J by 5 bases. Per germline, CDR1 LNHNV and CDR2 YYDKDF (reference sequence). CDR3 protein: CATSRDRTYQPQHF. In DNA, the CDR3 is TGTGCCACCAGTAGGGACAGAACTTATCAGCCCCAGCATTTT.

CDR3 residues: CASSYGTGGDEKLFF. The DNA for the CDR3 is TGCGCCAGCAGCTACGGGACAGGGGGTGATGAAAAACTGTTTTTT. V and J are TRBV5-1 and TRBJ1-4, with 11 nucleotides matching TRBD1. This CDR3 has 15 residues. The trim removed 3 bases at V and 6 bases at J, leaving 4 bases unmatched. The germline CDR1 and CDR2 sequences are SGHRS and YFSETQ.

The V and J genes are TRBV2 and TRBJ1-4; TRBD1 matches 8 bases. This CDR3 has 14 amino acids. Trimming cost V 2 bases and J 7 bases; bases outside gene matches: 3. From germline, CDR1 is SNHLY and CDR2 FYNNEI. The CDR3 is CASSEIQGGEKLFF. The CDR3 region has the DNA TGTGCCAGCAGTGAAATACAGGGGGGTGAAAAACTGTTTTTT.

The V call is TRBV19, the J call TRBJ2-6; TRBD1 matches 7 bases. Germline V gene data show CDR1 as LNHDA and CDR2 as SQIVND (reference sequence). This CDR3 has 18 amino acids. With V trimmed by 2 bases and J by 0 bases, 7 bases remained unmatched. For the CDR3, the DNA is TGTGCCAGTAGTATAAAGGGGGCGGAGCCCTCTGGGGCCAACGTCCTGACTTTC. It specifies CASSIKGAEPSGANVLTF. Complete variable domain (other parts from reference TRBV19 and TRBJ2-6): DGGITQSPKYLFRKEGQNVTLSCEQNLNHDAMYWYRQDPGQGLRLIYYSQIVNDFQKGDIAEGYSVSREKKESFPLTVTSAQKNPTAFYLCASSIKGAEPSGANVLTFGAGSRLTVL.